This T cell receptor (beta chain) emerged from a study of breast tumors, draining lymph nodes, adjacent tissues. Study conclusions and caveats: That most tumor T cells come from lymph nodes remained unproven. Luminal-like breast cancer showed significantly higher tumor–nontumor repertoire similarity than basal-like. Compared with lymph nodes, tumors were less diverse; compared with nontumor tissue, more.

Each CDR3 protein is one row after TCRdb ran MiXCR on the multiplex PCR reads. The table lists 200,000 to 300,000 distinct CDR3 sequences, roughly 30% of them singletons. The sample holds many counts of this clonotype. Its antigen is still unknown. Samples came from axillary lymph nodes draining the breast cancer. The CDR3 extends over 17 amino acids. The V segment lost 0 bases and the J segment 2 bases; nucleotides outside the gene matches: 7. The genes are TRBV12-3 or TRBV12-4 and TRBJ2-3, with 8 bases fitting TRBD2. Sequencing was performed on axillary lymph node tissue. The receptor was derived from a female donor with breast cancer. Some clones in this sample may be carry-over from other donors' samples. The CDR3 sequence is CASSLAIAGLFTDTQYF. The CDR3 nucleotides are TGTGCCAGCAGTTTAGCCATAGCGGGGTTATTCACAGATACGCAGTATTTT.